The present entry profiles one T cell receptor (beta chain) with its context. As yet, its antigen is unknown. Some clones are missing from TCRdb's copy, which holds only in-frame ones; the method was immunoSEQ multiplex PCR. The table has approximately 160,000 clones, 80% to 90% seen once. This specimen belongs to a study of cytomegalovirus exposure and HLA in healthy donors. The donors belonged to the roughly 120-subject validation cohort, separate from the roughly 700-subject first cohort. Germline assignment: CDR1 LGHNA and CDR2 YSLEER. With 0 bases removed from V and 1 base from J, the gap between germline ends came to 15 bases. The CDR3 sequence is 18 residues long. Study outcomes and limitations: The listing of 150 to 200 TCR beta chains classed them as cytomegalovirus-associated.

The chain is built from TRBV4-3 and TRBJ1-4; no reliable D call. The sequence came from a woman aged 18-35 years in good health and CMV-seronegative. The material sequenced was PBMCs. The DNA of the CDR3 is TGCGCCAGCAGCCAAGATCTAGAGCGAGCCCGAACTAATGAAAAACTGTTTTTT. It yields the protein CASSQDLERARTNEKLFF.